A selection of T cell receptor beta chains follows, all from one sample in a study of sequential checkpoint blockade in melanoma. Here immunoSEQ multiplex PCR was the method, and the copy in TCRdb shows in-frame clones only, minus some. The table records more than 25,000 clones, 70% to 90% of them present only once. The sequencing here drew on CD8+ T cells sorted from blood (inferred from file names), taken from a patient given nivolumab and ipilimumab in sequence. These receptors all stem from a human donor with melanoma. Each CDR3 is given with its conserved first and last residue. Fields, in order: D gene, V gene, J gene, CDR3 length, clone size, CDR3 DNA, CDR3 protein. D genes are given only for firm matches. Rows give clone size only sometimes, using once, few, many, or a class for an expanded clone.

>TRBD2|TRBV19|TRBJ2-2|18|.
TGTGCCAGTAGTATCCCCTCTTTTAGCGGGCCCAACACCGGGGAGCTGTTTTTT
CASSIPSFSGPNTGELFF
>.|TRBV29-1|TRBJ1-4|15|.
TGCAGCGTCCCTACTGAGGATGGGTGGAGTGAAAAACTGTTTTTT
CSVPTEDGWSEKLFF
>.|TRBV7-8|TRBJ2-7|15|.
TGTGCCAGCTACACCCCAGGGGAGGGACCCTACGAGCAGTACTTC
CASYTPGEGPYEQYF
>.|TRBV7-6|TRBJ2-2|17|.
TGTGCCAGCAGCTTACCTGCAGGGGGGACGAACACCGGGGAGCTGTTTTTT
CASSLPAGGTNTGELFF
>TRBD1|TRBV6-5|TRBJ2-1|16|.
TGTGCCAGCAGTTACCGAGGACAGGTGATTTACAATGAGCAGTTCTTC
CASSYRGQVIYNEQFF
>TRBD2|TRBV13|TRBJ2-3|22|.
TGTGCCAGCAGCTTAGCCTACGGACTAGCGGGAGGGGGTAAGGTGACCACAGATACGCAGTATTTT
CASSLAYGLAGGGKVTTDTQYF
>.|TRBV11-2|TRBJ1-5|15|.
TGTGCCAGCAGCTTAGGGTACGGGAGCAATCAGCCCCAGCATTTT
CASSLGYGSNQPQHF
>TRBD1|TRBV19|TRBJ1-2|13|.
TGTGCCAGGACGGACAGGTGCGTCTATGGCTACACCTTC
CARTDRCVYGYTF
>.|TRBV4-3|TRBJ1-1|13|.
TGCGCCAGCCGCGGCGGGCGAACCACTGAAGCTTTCTTT
CASRGGRTTEAFF
>.|TRBV7-7|TRBJ1-3|20|.
TGTGCTAGCAGCTTAGTGGAGGTGGAGGGGACTTCTAACTCTGGAAACACCATATATTTT
CASSLVEVEGTSNSGNTIYF
>.|TRBV7-9|TRBJ1-2|15|.
TGTGCCAGCAGCTTAGTGGGCAGAGTAGAGAATGGCTACACCTTC
CASSLVGRVENGYTF
>TRBD1|TRBV7-9|TRBJ1-2|16|.
TGTGCCAGCAGCTCCTCCGGGACAGATTTTCATGATGGCTACACCTTC
CASSSSGTDFHDGYTF
>TRBD1|TRBV9|TRBJ1-4|14|.
TGTGCCAGCAGCCGAGGGACAGGGGATGAAAAACTGTTTTTT
CASSRGTGDEKLFF
>TRBD2|TRBV25-1|TRBJ2-5|15|once
TGTGCCAGCAGCCTCGGGACTAGCGCTCTGGAGACCCAGTACTTC
CASSLGTSALETQYF
>.|TRBV5-4|TRBJ2-7|12|.
TGTGCCAGCAGCTTGGCCAGCTACGAGCAGTACTTC
CASSLASYEQYF
>TRBD1|TRBV4-1|TRBJ2-5|20|.
TGCGCCAGCAGCCAAGATCCCACAGGGGGCGCGGACTTGTACCAAGAGACCCAGTACTTC
CASSQDPTGGADLYQETQYF
>TRBD2|TRBV27|TRBJ2-2|19|.
TGTGCCAGCAGTTCCCTACTAGCGGGTTGGGCATCGGACACCGGGGAGCTGTTTTTT
CASSSLLAGWASDTGELFF
>.|TRBV27|TRBJ2-6|16|.
TGTGCCAGCAGTCTTATCTTAGGGAGCGGGGCCAACGTCCTGACTTTC
CASSLILGSGANVLTF
>TRBD1|TRBV4-1|TRBJ2-5|15|.
TGCGCCAGCAGCCATCGGACAGGGGCTATGGAGACCCAGTACTTC
CASSHRTGAMETQYF
>.|TRBV5-8|TRBJ1-1|13|.
TGTGCCAGCAGCTTGACCGGACAGCGAGAAGCTTTCTTT
CASSLTGQREAFF
>TRBD2|TRBV19|TRBJ2-1|18|once
TGTGCCAGTAGTATAGAATCCACTAGCGGGCGGTTTTACAATGAGCAGTTCTTC
CASSIESTSGRFYNEQFF
>TRBD1|TRBV28|TRBJ2-1|14|.
TGTGCCAGCAGACTGACAGGGGGGGGCGGTGAGCAGTTCTTC
CASRLTGGGGEQFF
>TRBD1|TRBV7-2|TRBJ2-5|14|.
TGTGCCAGCAGTCCCGACAGGGGGTGGGAGACCCAGTACTTC
CASSPDRGWETQYF
>TRBD2|TRBV27|TRBJ2-3|15|.
TGTGCCAGCAGTTTACTAGCGGGAAGCACAGATACGCAGTATTTT
CASSLLAGSTDTQYF
>TRBD2|TRBV27|TRBJ2-3|17|.
TGTGCCAGCAGTTCACCTGGACTAGCGGGATTTCCAGATACGCAGTATTTT
CASSSPGLAGFPDTQYF
>TRBD2|TRBV9|TRBJ2-1|15|.
TGTGCCAGCAGCGTAGCGGGAGGAAGGTATAATGAGCAGTTCTTC
CASSVAGGRYNEQFF
>.|TRBV6-5|TRBJ1-2|12|once
TGTGCCAGCAGTTCAGGGGTCTATGGCTACACCTTC
CASSSGVYGYTF
>.|TRBV7-4|TRBJ1-6|14|.
TGTGCCAGCAGCTTGGGGGGACGGAATTCACCCCTCCACTTT
CASSLGGRNSPLHF
>.|TRBV6-1|TRBJ1-3|14|.
TGTGCCAGCAAATTGGCAGGAGGGAGTAACACCATATATTTT
CASKLAGGSNTIYF
>.|TRBV19|TRBJ2-1|13|.
TGTGCCAGTAGTATTACTCCCTACAATGAGCAGTTCTTC
CASSITPYNEQFF
>TRBD2|TRBV15|TRBJ2-3|16|.
TGTGCCACCACCAGCCTCAGCGGGAGTTATAAGGGTACGCAGTATTTT
CATTSLSGSYKGTQYF
>TRBD1|TRBV6-1|TRBJ1-5|18|.
TGTGCCAGCAGTGAAGCGTGGGGACAGGGAATGGGCAATCAGCCCCAGCATTTT
CASSEAWGQGMGNQPQHF
>.|TRBV7-9|TRBJ1-1|17|.
TGTGCCAGCAGCTTAGACAGGGTCAAACTCTTGGACACTGAAGCTTTCTTT
CASSLDRVKLLDTEAFF
>TRBD2|TRBV6-5|TRBJ2-7|15|.
TGTGCCAGCAGTTACGCTTCACTAGCGGGAAGGGAGCAGTACTTC
CASSYASLAGREQYF
>.|TRBV7-7|TRBJ2-1|13|.
TGTGCTAGCAGCGGAGGACCTTTAAATGAGCAGTTCTTC
CASSGGPLNEQFF
>TRBD1|TRBV29-1|TRBJ2-7|14|.
TGCAGCGTTGAGGACAGGGGTTCTACTTACGAGCAGTACTTC
CSVEDRGSTYEQYF
>.|TRBV7-3|TRBJ2-1|15|once
TGTGCCAGCAGCTTATTGCAGGGTGGACACAATGAGCAGTTCTTC
CASSLLQGGHNEQFF
>.|TRBV6-5|TRBJ2-3|14|once
TGTGCCAGCAGTTTAGACTATTACACAGATACGCAGTATTTT
CASSLDYYTDTQYF
>.|TRBV28|TRBJ1-1|14|.
TGTGCCAGCAGTTTCACGACAGTTAACACTGAAGCTTTCTTT
CASSFTTVNTEAFF
>.|TRBV29-1|TRBJ1-5|12|.
TGCAGCGTCCGGGATAGCAATCAGCCCCAGCATTTT
CSVRDSNQPQHF